This T cell receptor (beta chain) comes out of a study of shared clonotypes between healthy human individuals. V lost 1 base and J lost 5, with 12 bases in between. CDR1 and CDR2 (germline): MNHNS, SASEGT. CDR3 size: 14 residues. TCRdb's copy holds only in-frame clones and misses some; the assay was immunoSEQ multiplex PCR. The repertoire holds roughly 640,000 clones, with around 97% as singletons. V usage is TRBV6-1 and J usage is TRBJ2-7; unclear D gene. The sample consisted of naive CD4+ T cells sorted from blood. Subset defined: CD45RA+ positively selected. The clonotype originates from a woman between 25 and 40 years old in good health. CDR3 protein: CASSEGPASNEQYF. CDR3 DNA sequence: TGTGCCAGCAGTGAAGGACCAGCCTCTAACGAGCAGTACTTC.